This section outlines one TCR beta chain sequence together with its context. The authors drew 2.5 to 3 ml of blood from each donor. Looked up from germline, CDR1 is KGHDR and CDR2 is SFDVKD. CDR3 length: 15 amino acids. The study subjected TCRalpha and TCRbeta cDNA to two nested PCRs of approximately 17 and 9 cycles. TCRdb reprocessed the 5' RACE reads; each CDR3 protein has one entry and no DNA is given. This sample contains roughly 200,000 distinct CDR3 sequences. This record comes from a study of monozygotic twins with inflammatory bowel disease. Input material: blood. The chain employs TRBV24-1 and TRBJ2-5. The source is a human donor with ulcerative colitis or Crohn's disease, or a healthy co-twin of an affected twin (not recorded which). The CDR3 sequence is CATSEGSAVEETQYF.